This TCR beta chain was sequenced for a study of blood T cell repertoires in COVID-19. Study as a whole: T cells, B-cell-depleted T cells, or PBMCs supplied cDNA or gDNA.

Assay: immunoSEQ multiplex PCR; the TCRdb copy retains only in-frame clones and omits some. The sample has about 250,000 clones; roughly 80% are singletons. This clone was seen repeatedly, ten times or more. The sample carries other DNA sequences with the same CDR3. Those who participated ranged in age from roughly 18 to 90 years and resided in 20 to 25 US areas. Donors were grouped by their self-reported clinical history. CDR1 SGHTA and CDR2 FQGTGA come from the germline V gene. Trimming removed 4 bases at V and 5 bases at J, with 5 bases between. The CDR3 contains 12 residues. The receptor was isolated from a middle-aged man who had been exposed to COVID-19. Sequencing was carried out using PBMCs or T cells enriched from blood (not recorded which). The J gene is TRBJ2-2, the V gene TRBV7-3; D unclear. CDR3 in amino acids: CASSSRTGELFF. DNA of the CDR3: TGTGCCAGCAGCTCGCGGACCGGGGAGCTGTTTTTT.